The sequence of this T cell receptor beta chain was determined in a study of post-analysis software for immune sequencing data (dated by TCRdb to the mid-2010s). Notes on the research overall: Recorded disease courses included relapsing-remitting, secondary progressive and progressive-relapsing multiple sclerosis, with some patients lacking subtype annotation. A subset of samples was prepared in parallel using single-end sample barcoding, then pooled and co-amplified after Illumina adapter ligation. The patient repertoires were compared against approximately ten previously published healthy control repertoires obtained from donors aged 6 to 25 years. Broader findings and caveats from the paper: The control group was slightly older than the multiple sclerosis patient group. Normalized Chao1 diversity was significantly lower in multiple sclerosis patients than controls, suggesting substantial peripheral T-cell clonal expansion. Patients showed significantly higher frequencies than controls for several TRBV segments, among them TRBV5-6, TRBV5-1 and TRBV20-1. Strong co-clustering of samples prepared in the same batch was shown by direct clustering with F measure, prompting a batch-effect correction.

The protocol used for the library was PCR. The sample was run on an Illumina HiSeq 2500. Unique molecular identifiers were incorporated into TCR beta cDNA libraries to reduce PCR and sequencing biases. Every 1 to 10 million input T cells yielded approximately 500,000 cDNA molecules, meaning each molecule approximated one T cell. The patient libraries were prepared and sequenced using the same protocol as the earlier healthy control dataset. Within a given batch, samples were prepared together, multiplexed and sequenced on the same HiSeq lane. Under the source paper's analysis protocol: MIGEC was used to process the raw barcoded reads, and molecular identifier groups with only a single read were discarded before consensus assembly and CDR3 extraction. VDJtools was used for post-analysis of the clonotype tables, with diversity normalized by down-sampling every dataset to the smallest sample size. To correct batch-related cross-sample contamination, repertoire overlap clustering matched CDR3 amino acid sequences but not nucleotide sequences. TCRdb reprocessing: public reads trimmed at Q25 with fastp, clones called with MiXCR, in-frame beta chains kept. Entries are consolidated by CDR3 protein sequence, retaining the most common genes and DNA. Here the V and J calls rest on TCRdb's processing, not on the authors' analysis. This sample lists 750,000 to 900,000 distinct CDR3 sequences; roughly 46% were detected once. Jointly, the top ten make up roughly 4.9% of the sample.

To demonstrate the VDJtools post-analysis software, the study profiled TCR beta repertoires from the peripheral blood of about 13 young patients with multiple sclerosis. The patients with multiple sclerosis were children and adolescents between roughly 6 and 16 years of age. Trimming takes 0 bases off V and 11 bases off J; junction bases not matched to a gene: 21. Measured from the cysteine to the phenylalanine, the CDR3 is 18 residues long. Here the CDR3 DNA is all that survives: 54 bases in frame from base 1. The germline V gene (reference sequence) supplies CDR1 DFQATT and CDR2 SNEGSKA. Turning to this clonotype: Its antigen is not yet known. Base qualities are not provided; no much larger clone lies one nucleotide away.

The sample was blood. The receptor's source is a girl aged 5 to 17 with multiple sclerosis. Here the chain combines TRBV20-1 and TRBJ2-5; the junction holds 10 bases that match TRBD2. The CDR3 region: CSARDPVWPSGRSDEQYF. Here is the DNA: TGCAGTGCTAGAGATCCGGTATGGCCTAGCGGGAGATCCGATGAGCAGTACTTC.